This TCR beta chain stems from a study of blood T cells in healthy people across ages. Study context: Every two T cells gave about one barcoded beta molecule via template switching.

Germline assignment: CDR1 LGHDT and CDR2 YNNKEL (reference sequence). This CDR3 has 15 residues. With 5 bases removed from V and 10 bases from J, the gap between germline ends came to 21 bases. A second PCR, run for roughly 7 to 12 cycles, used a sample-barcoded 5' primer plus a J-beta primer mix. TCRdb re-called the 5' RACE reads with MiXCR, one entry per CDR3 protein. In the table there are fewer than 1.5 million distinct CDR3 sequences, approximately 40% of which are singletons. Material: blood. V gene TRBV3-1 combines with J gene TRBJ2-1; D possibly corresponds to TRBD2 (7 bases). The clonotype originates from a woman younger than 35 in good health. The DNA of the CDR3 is TGTGCCAGCAGCGGGGGGGCTAGCGGAACAAAGGAGCAGTTCTTC. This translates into CASSGGASGTKEQFF.